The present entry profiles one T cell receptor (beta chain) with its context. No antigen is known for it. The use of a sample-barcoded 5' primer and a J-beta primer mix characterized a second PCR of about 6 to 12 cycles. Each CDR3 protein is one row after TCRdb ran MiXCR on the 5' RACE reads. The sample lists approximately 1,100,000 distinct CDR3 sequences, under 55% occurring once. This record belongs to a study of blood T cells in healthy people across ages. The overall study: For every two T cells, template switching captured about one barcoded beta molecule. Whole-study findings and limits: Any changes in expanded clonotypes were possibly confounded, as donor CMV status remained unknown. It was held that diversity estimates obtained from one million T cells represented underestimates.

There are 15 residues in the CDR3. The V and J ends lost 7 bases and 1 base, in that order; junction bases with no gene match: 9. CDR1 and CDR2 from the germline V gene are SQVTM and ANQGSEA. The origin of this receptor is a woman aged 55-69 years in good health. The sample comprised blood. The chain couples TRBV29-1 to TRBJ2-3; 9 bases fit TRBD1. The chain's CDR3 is CSAAAQGARTDTQYF. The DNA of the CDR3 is TGCAGCGCCGCCGCACAGGGGGCCCGCACAGATACGCAGTATTTT.